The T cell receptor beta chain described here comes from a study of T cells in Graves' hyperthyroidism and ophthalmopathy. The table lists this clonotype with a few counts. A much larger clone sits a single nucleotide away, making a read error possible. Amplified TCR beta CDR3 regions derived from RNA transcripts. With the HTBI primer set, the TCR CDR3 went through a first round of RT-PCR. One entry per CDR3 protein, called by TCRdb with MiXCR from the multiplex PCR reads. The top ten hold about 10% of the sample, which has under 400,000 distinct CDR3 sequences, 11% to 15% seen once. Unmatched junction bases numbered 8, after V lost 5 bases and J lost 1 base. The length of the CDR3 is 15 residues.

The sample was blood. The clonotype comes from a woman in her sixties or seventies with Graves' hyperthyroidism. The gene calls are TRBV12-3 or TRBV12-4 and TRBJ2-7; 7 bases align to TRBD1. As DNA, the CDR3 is TGTGCCAGCAGTCGGCACGGGACAGCTTCCTACGAGCAGTACTTC. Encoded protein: CASSRHGTASYEQYF.